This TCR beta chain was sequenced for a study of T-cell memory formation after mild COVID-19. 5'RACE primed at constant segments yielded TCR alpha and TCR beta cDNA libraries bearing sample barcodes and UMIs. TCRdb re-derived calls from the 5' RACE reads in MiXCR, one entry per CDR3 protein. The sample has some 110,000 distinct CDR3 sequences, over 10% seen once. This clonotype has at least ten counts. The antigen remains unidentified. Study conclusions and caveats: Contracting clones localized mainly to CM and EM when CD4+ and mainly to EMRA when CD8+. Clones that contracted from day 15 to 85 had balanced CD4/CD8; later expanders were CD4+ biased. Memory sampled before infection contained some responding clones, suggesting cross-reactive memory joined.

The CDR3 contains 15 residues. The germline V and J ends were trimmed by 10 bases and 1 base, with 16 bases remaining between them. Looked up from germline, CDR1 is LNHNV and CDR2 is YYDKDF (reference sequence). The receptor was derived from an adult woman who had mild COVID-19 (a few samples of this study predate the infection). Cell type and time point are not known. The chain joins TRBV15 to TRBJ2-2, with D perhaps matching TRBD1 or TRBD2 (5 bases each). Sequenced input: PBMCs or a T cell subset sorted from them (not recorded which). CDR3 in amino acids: CAIPPPGRNTGELFF. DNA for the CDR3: TGTGCCATCCCCCCCCCGGGACGGAACACCGGGGAGCTGTTTTTT.